This TCR beta chain comes out of a study of T cells expressing NK-cell markers. About the research overall: The authors derived TCR beta repertoires from sorted CD3+CD56+NKG2C+, CD3+CD56+NKG2C- and CD3+CD56-NKG2C+ T cells. Seven HCMV-seropositive donors and one seronegative donor made up the eight sequenced donors.

Following a re-call of the 5' RACE reads, TCRdb has one entry per CDR3 protein and lacks DNA. This table lists some 110,000 distinct CDR3 sequences. With regard to this clonotype: Its antigen is currently unknown.

The study's findings and limits: Each of a handful of donors carried dominant NKG2C+ clonotypes accounting for about 1.0-7.0% of CD8+ T cells.

The CDR3 consists of 17 residues. Germline V gives CDR1 SEHNR, CDR2 FQNEAQ (reference sequence). The chain uses TRBV7-9 and TRBJ2-3; the D call of TRBD2 rests on TCRdb alone, since no DNA is present to check it. The receptor was derived from a woman between 18 and 69 years old in good health. Input material: blood T cells: a sorted CD56 or NKG2C T cell subset, CD4+ or CD8+ T cells, or bulk PBMC T cells (not recorded which). The CDR3: CASSLLISGSITDTQYF.